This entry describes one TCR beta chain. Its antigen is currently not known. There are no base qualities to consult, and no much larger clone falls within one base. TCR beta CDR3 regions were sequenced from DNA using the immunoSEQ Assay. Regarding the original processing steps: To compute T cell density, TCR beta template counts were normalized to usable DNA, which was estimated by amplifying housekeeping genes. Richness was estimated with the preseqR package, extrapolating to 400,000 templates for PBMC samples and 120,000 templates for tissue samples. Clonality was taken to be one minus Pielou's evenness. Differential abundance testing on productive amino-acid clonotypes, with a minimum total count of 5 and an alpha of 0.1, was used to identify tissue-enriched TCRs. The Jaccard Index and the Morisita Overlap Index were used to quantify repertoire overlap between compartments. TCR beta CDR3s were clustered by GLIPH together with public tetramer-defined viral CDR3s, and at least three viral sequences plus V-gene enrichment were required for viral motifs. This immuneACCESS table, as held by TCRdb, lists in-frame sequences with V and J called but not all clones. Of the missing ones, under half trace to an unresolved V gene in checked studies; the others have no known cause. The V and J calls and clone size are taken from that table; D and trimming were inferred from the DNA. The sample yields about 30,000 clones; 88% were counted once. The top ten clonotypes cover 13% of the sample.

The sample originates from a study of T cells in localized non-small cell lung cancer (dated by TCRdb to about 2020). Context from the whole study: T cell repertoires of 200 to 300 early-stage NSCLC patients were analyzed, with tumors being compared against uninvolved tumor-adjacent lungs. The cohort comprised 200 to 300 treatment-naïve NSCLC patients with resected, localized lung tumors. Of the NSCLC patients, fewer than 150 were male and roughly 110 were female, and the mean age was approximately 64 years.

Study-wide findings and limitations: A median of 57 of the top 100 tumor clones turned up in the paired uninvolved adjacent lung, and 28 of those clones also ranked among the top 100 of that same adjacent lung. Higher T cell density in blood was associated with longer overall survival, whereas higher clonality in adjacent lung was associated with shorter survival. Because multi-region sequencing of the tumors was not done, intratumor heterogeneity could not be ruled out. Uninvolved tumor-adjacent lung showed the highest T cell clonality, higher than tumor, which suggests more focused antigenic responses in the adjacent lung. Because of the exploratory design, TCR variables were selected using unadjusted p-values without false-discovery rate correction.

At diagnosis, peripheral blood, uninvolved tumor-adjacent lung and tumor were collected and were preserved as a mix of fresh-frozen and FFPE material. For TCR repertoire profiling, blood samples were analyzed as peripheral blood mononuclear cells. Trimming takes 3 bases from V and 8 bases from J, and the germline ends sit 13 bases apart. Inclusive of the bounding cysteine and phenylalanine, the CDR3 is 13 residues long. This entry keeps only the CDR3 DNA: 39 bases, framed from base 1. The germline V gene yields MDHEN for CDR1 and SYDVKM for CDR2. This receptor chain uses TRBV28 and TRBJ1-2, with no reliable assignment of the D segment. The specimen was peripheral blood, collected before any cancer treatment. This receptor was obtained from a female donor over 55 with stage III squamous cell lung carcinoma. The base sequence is TGTGCCAGCAGTTTGCAAGGTGGGGAGGGCTACACCTTC. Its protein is CASSLQGGEGYTF.